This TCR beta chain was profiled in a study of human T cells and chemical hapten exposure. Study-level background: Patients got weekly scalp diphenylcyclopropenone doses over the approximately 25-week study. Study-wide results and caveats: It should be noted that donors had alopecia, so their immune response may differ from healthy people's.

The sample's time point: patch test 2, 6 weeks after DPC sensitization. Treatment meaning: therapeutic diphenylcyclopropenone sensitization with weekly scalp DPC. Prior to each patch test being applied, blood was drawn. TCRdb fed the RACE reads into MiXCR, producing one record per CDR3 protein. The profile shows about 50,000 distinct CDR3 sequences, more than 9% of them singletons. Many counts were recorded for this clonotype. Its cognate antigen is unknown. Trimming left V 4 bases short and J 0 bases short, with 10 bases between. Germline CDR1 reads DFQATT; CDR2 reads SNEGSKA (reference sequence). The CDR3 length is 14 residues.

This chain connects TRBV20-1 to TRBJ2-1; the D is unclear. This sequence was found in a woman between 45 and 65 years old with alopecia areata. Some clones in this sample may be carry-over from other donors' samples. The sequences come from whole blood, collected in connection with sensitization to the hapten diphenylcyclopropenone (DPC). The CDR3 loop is CSAKGSVSYNEQFF. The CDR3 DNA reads TGCAGTGCTAAAGGGTCCGTCTCCTACAATGAGCAGTTCTTC.